These T cell receptor beta chains were read from a single sample in a study of cytomegalovirus exposure and HLA in healthy donors. Clones were sequenced by immunoSEQ multiplex PCR, and TCRdb holds only the in-frame ones, with some missing. There are about 200,000 clones in the sample; around three quarters occur only once, and around 1.9% lies in the top ten. The sample was PBMCs. These receptors were obtained from a man younger than 40 in good health and CMV-seronegative. Both conserved end residues are part of each CDR3. Each record gives: D gene, V gene, J gene, clone size, CDR3 protein, CDR3 DNA. D genes are given only for firm matches. Clone size is not always given. Where it is, it says once, few, many or a class for expanded clones.

>TRBD1|TRBV9|TRBJ2-2|.
CASSYTGTGTGELFF
TGTGCCAGCAGCTATACCGGGACAGGGACCGGGGAGCTGTTTTTT
>TRBD1|TRBV13|TRBJ2-1|few
CASSPDRGDNEQFF
TGTGCCAGCAGCCCGGACAGGGGGGACAATGAGCAGTTCTTC
>TRBD2|TRBV10-1|TRBJ2-7|.
CASSEILAGGGEQYF
TGCGCCAGCAGTGAGATACTAGCGGGAGGTGGCGAGCAGTACTTC
>TRBD2|TRBV7-2|TRBJ2-3|once
CASSRGGLARDTQYF
TGTGCCAGCAGCCGGGGAGGACTAGCTAGAGATACGCAGTATTTT
>TRBD2|TRBV7-2|TRBJ2-1|.
CASSVTSGPQFF
TGTGCCAGCAGCGTCACTAGCGGGCCTCAGTTCTTC
>.|TRBV5-1|TRBJ2-1|.
CASSFGQSSYNEQFF
TGCGCCAGCAGCTTTGGGCAGAGCTCCTACAATGAGCAGTTCTTC
>TRBD2|TRBV7-9|TRBJ2-3|.
CASSQNLAGVRPDTQYF
TGTGCCAGCAGCCAGAACCTAGCGGGAGTTCGGCCAGATACGCAGTATTTT
>TRBD1|TRBV4-2|TRBJ1-4|once
CASSQDQRDRFNEKLFF
TGTGCCAGCAGCCAAGATCAAAGGGACAGGTTTAATGAAAAACTGTTTTTT
>TRBD1|TRBV4-1|TRBJ1-2|once
CASSQPNRGPGTFSGYTF
TGCGCCAGCAGCCAACCCAACAGGGGGCCTGGGACTTTTTCGGGCTACACCTTC
>TRBD1|TRBV28|TRBJ1-1|once
CASSLSVMGDRGTEAFF
TGTGCCAGCAGTTTGTCGGTGATGGGGGACAGGGGGACTGAAGCTTTCTTT
>.|TRBV18|TRBJ2-7|.
CASSPPGGPYEQYF
TGTGCCAGCTCACCACCGGGGGGGCCGTACGAGCAGTACTTC
>.|TRBV5-4|TRBJ2-7|.
CASSSLGGMVYEQYF
TGTGCCAGCAGCTCGTTGGGGGGAATGGTCTACGAGCAGTACTTC
>.|TRBV27|TRBJ2-7|.
CASSYGISYEQYF
TGTGCCAGCAGCTACGGGATATCCTACGAGCAGTACTTC
>.|TRBV6-6|TRBJ2-3|few
CASRQGQGSWTDTQYF
TGTGCCAGCAGGCAAGGTCAGGGGTCGTGGACAGATACGCAGTATTTT
>TRBD2|TRBV4-2|TRBJ2-5|once
CASSQGLASGETQYF
TGTGCCAGCAGCCAAGGATTGGCTAGCGGAGAGACCCAGTACTTC
>.|TRBV2|TRBJ2-3|.
CASSDFIGQYF
TGTGCCAGCAGTGATTTTATCGGGCAGTATTTT
>TRBD1|TRBV6-1|TRBJ2-1|.
CASSQRQGAVNEQFF
TGTGCCAGCAGCCAGAGACAGGGGGCGGTGAATGAGCAGTTCTTC
>TRBD1|TRBV5-1|TRBJ1-1|.
CASSHDRGEAFF
TGCGCCAGCAGCCACGACAGGGGTGAAGCTTTCTTT
>.|TRBV5-6|TRBJ1-6|.
CASSVRQILSPLHF
TGTGCCAGCAGCGTACGACAAATATTGTCACCCCTCCACTTT
>.|TRBV25-1|TRBJ1-2|.
CASSGGVGLYGYTF
TGTGCCAGCAGTGGGGGGGTTGGGCTTTATGGCTACACCTTC
>TRBD1|TRBV15|TRBJ1-1|.
CATSRGMGTGAAEAFF
TGTGCCACCAGCAGAGGCATGGGGACAGGGGCCGCTGAAGCTTTCTTT
>TRBD2|TRBV11-1|TRBJ2-1|.
CASSLGGLGNYNEQFF
TGTGCCAGCAGCTTAGGGGGACTAGGTAATTACAATGAGCAGTTCTTC
>.|TRBV10-3|TRBJ2-5|.
CAISDSISGETQYF
TGTGCCATCAGTGACAGCATTTCAGGAGAGACCCAGTACTTC
>.|TRBV1|TRBJ2-1|.
CTSSQDPTGDPYNEQFF
TGCACCAGCAGCCAAGATCCTACGGGAGATCCCTACAATGAGCAGTTCTTC